The 4 T cell receptor beta chains in this list originate from one sample, sequenced in a study of T cell responses to AZD1222 COVID-19 vaccine (dated by TCRdb to the early 2020s). The time point label on this specimen signifies: baseline before first vaccination. The library relied on the immunoSEQ multiplex PCR assay. Here the immuneACCESS table is served through TCRdb, limited to in-frame sequences with V and J called. Missing clones are a known gap in these copies; in checked studies unresolved V genes cover under half, and the rest lacks a known reason. The sample has 150,000 to 200,000 clones on record, 85% to 90% of them singletons. The ten biggest clones cover around 5.8% of the sample. The material sequenced was peripheral blood, taken on day 0 of AZD1222 vaccination. The receptors stem from an adult in good health.

The rearrangement links TRBV29-1 to TRBJ2-1, with a tentative D call TRBD2 (6 bases). V was pared by 8 bases and J by 3 bases, with 14 bases between. Germline values: CDR1 SQVTM, CDR2 ANQGSEA. This CDR3 spans 13 amino acids. The CDR3 region has the DNA TGCAGCCTCCGACTAGGACTCTACAATGAGCAGTTCTTC. It is translated as CSLRLGLYNEQFF.

In its sample, this clone was seen once. The rearrangement links TRBV11-3 to TRBJ2-2; 9 bases are shared with TRBD2. The length of the CDR3 is 15 residues. After removal of 4 bases from V and 0 bases from J, the junction contained 0 bases not matched to a gene. CDR1 and CDR2 (germline): SGHNT, YENEEA. CDR3 coding DNA: TGTGCCAGCAGCTCTAGCGGGACGAACACCGGGGAGCTGTTTTTT. Translated: CASSSSGTNTGELFF.

This sequence joins TRBV4-3 and TRBJ1-3, with D unresolved. In germline, CDR1 is LGHNA, CDR2 YSLEER. V lost 0 bases, J lost 0 bases, and 9 bases lay in between. The CDR3 is made up of 16 amino acids. This CDR3 reads CASSQDFGLSGNTIYF. CDR3 DNA sequence: TGCGCCAGCAGCCAAGATTTCGGTCTCTCTGGAAACACCATATATTTT.

This clone was recorded a few times. This chain connects TRBV6-5 to TRBJ1-5; D gene ambiguous. Trimming cost V 0 bases and J 7 bases, with 10 bases left between them. The germline CDR1 and CDR2 sequences are MNHEY and SVGAGI. This CDR3 is 14 amino acids long. CDR3 sequence reads: CASSYSIGRQPQHF. In DNA, the CDR3 is TGTGCCAGCAGTTACTCGATAGGCCGACAGCCCCAGCATTTT.